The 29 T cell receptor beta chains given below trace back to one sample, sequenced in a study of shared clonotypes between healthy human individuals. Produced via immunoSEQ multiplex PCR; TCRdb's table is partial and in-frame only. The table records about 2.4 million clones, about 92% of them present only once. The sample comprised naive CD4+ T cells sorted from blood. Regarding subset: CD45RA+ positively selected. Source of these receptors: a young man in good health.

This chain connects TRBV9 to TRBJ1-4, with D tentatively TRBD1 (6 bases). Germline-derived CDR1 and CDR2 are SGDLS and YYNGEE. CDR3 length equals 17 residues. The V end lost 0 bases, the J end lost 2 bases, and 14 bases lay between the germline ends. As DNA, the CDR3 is TGTGCCAGCAGCGTAGGGGTAGGGGGGACCACTAATGAAAAACTGTTTTTT. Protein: CASSVGVGGTTNEKLFF.

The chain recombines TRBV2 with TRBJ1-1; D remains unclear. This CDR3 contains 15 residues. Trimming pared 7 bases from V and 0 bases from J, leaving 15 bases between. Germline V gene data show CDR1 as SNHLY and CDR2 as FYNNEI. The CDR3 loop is CASTPWQTMNTEAFF. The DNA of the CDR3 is TGTGCCAGCACCCCTTGGCAGACGATGAACACTGAAGCTTTCTTT.

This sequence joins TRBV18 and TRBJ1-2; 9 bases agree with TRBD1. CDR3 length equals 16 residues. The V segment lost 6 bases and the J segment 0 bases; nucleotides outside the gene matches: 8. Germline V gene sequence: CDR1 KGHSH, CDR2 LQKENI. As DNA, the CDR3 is TGTGCCAGCTCCGCCGGGACAGGGCAAGCTAACTATGGCTACACCTTC. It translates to CASSAGTGQANYGYTF.

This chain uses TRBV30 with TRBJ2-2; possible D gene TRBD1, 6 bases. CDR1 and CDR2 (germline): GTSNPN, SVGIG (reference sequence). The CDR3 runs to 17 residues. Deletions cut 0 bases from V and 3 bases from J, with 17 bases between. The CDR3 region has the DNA TGTGCCTGGAGTGTACTGACAGGAAAAAGAGACACCGGGGAGCTGTTTTTT. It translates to CAWSVLTGKRDTGELFF. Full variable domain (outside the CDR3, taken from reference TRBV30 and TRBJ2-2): SQTIHQWPATLVQPVGSPLSLECTVEGTSNPNLYWYRQAAGRGLQLLFYSVGIGQISSEVPQNLSASRPQDRQFILSSKKLLLSDSGFYLCAWSVLTGKRDTGELFFGEGSRLTVL.

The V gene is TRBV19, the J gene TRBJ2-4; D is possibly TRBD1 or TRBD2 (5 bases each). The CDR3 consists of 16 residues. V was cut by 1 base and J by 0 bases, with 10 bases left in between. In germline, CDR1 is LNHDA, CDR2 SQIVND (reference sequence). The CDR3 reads CASSIGGVLAKNIQYF. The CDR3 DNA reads TGTGCCAGTAGTATAGGAGGGGTGCTAGCCAAAAACATTCAGTACTTC.

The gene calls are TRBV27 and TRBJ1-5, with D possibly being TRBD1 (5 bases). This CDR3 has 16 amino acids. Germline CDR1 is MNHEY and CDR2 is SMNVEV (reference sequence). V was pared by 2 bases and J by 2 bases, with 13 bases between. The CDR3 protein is CASSLLGDGGNQPQHF. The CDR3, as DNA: TGTGCCAGCAGTTTACTAGGGGATGGGGGCAATCAGCCCCAGCATTTT.

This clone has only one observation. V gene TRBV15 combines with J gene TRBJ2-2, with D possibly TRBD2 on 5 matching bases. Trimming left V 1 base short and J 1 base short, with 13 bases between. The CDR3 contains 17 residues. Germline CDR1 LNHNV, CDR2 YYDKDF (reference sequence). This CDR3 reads CATSRGGAAKNTGELFF. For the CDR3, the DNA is TGTGCCACCAGCAGAGGGGGAGCAGCGAAGAACACCGGGGAGCTGTTTTTT.

This CDR3 reads CASSSTGSSYNEQFF. In DNA, the CDR3 is TGTGCCAGCAGTTCGACAGGGAGCTCCTACAATGAGCAGTTCTTC. This chain connects TRBV2 to TRBJ2-1, with 7 positions matching TRBD1. The V gene's germline CDR1 is SNHLY and CDR2 FYNNEI. After removal of 5 bases from V and 0 bases from J, the junction contained 4 bases not matched to a gene. CDR3 length equals 15 residues.

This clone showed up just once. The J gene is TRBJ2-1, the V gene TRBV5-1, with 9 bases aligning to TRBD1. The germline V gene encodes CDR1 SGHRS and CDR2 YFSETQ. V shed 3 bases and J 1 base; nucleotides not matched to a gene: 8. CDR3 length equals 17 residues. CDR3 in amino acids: CASSSTGGAVSYNEQFF. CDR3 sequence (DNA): TGCGCCAGCAGCTCTACAGGGGGCGCTGTATCCTACAATGAGCAGTTCTTC.

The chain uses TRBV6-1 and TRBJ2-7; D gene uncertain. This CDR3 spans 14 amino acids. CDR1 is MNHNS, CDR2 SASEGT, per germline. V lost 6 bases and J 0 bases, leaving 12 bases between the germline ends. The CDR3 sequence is CASSLRVGSYEQYF. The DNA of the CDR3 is TGTGCCAGCAGCCTTCGCGTCGGCTCCTACGAGCAGTACTTC.

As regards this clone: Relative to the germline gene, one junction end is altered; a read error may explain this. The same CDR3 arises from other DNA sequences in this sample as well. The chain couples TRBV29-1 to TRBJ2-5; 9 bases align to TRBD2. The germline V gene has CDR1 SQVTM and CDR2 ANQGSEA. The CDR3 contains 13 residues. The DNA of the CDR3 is TGCAGCGTCGAAGCGGGGGGCCGAGAGACCCAGTACTTC. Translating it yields CSVEAGGRETQYF.

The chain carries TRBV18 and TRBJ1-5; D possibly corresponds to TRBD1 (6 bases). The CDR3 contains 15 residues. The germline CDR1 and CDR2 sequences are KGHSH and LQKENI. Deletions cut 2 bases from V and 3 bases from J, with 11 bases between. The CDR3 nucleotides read TGTGCCAGCTCACCATCACAGGGACCCAATCAGCCCCAGCATTTT. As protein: CASSPSQGPNQPQHF.

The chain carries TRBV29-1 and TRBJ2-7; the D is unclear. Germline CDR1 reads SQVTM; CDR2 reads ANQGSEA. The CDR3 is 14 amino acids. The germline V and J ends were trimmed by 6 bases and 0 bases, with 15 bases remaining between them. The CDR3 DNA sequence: TGCAGCGTCGCCCAGTTAGCCGACTCCTACGAGCAGTACTTC. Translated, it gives CSVAQLADSYEQYF.

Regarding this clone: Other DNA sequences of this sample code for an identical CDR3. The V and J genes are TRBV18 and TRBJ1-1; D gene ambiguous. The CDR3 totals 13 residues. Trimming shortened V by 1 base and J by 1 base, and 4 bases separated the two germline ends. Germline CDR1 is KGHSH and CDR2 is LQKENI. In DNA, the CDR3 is TGTGCCAGCTCACCACAGAAGAACACTGAAGCTTTCTTT. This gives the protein CASSPQKNTEAFF. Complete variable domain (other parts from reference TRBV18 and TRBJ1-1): NAGVMQNPRHLVRRRGQEARLRCSPMKGHSHVYWYRQLPEEGLKFMVYLQKENIIDESGMPKERFSAEFPKEGPSILRIQQVVRGDSAAYFCASSPQKNTEAFFGQGTRLTVV.

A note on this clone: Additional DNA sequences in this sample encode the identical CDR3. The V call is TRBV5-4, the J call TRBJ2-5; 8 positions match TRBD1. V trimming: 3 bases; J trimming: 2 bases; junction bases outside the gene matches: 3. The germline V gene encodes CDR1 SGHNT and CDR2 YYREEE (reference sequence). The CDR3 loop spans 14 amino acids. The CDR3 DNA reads TGTGCCAGCAGCTCCACAGGGGGACAAGAGACCCAGTACTTC. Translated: CASSSTGGQETQYF.

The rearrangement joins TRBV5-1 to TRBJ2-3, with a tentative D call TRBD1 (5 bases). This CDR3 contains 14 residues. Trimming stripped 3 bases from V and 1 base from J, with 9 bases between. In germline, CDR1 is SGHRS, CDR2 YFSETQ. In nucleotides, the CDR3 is TGCGCCAGCAGCTCCGAAGGGGGCACAGATACGCAGTATTTT. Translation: CASSSEGGTDTQYF.

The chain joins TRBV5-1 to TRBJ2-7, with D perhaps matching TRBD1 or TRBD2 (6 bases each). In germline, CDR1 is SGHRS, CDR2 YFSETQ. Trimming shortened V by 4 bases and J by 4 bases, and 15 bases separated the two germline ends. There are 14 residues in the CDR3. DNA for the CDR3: TGCGCCAGCAGCGACTCTTCGGGGGCTTACGAGCAGTACTTC. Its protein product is CASSDSSGAYEQYF.

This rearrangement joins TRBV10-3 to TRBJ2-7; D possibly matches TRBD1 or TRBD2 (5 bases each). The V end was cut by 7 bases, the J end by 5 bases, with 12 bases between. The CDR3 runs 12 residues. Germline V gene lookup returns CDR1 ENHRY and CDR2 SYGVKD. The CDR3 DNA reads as TGTGCCATCACCGGGGCTCGGGACGAGCAGTACTTC. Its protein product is CAITGARDEQYF.

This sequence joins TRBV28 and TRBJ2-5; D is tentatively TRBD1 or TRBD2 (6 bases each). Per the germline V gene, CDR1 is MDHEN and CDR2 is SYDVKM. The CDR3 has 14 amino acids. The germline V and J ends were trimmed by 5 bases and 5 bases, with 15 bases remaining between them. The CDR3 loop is CASSLYRDSETQYF. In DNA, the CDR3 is TGTGCCAGCAGTCTCTACAGGGACTCGGAGACCCAGTACTTC.

CDR3 sequence reads: CASSRGTHQETQYF. As DNA, the CDR3 is TGTGCCAGCAGTCGCGGGACTCACCAAGAGACCCAGTACTTC. The rearrangement links TRBV6-5 to TRBJ2-5, with TRBD2 as a possible D gene (6 bases). Germline V lookup: CDR1 MNHEY, CDR2 SVGAGI. This CDR3 is built from 14 residues. The ends were cut back, 5 bases at V and 0 bases at J, with 10 bases in the middle.

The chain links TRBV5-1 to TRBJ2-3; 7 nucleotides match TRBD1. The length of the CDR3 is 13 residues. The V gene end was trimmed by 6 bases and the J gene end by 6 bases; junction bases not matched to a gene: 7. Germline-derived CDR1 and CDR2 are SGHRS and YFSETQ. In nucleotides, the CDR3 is TGCGCCAGCACTTCAGGGGGTGCCGATACGCAGTATTTT. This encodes CASTSGGADTQYF.

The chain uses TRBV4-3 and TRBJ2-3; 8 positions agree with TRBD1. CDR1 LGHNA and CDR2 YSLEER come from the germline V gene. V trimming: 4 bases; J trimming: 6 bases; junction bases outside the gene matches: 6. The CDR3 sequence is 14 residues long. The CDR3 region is CASSRQGKADTQYF. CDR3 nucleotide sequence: TGCGCCAGCAGCCGACAGGGGAAGGCGGATACGCAGTATTTT.

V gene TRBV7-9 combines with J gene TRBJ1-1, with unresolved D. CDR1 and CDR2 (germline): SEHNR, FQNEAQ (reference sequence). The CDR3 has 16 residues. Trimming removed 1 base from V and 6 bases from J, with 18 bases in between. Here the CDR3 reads CASSLGLRGAGSEAFF. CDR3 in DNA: TGTGCCAGCAGCTTAGGGCTGCGTGGCGCAGGTTCTGAAGCTTTCTTT.

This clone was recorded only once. CDR3 in DNA: TGTGCCAGCAGCCAAGAATATATTCGGACTAAGGGGAGAAAACTGTTTTTT. Translation gives CASSQEYIRTKGRKLFF. The chain combines TRBV4-2 with TRBJ1-4; the D gene is possibly TRBD1 (5 bases). The CDR3 sequence is 17 residues long. Trimming removed 0 bases from V and 10 bases from J, with 21 bases in between. Germline V gene lookup returns CDR1 LGHNA and CDR2 YNFKEQ.

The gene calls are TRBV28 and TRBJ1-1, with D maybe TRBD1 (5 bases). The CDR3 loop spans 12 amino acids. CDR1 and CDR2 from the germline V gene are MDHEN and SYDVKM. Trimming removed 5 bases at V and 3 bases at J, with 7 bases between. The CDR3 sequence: CASSGRDTEAFF. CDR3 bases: TGTGCCAGCAGTGGCAGGGACACTGAAGCTTTCTTT.

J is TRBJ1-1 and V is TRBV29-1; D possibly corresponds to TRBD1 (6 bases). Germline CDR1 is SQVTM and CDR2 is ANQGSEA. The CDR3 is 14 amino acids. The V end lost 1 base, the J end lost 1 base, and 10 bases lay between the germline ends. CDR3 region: CSVEVIQGNTEAFF. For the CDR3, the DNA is TGCAGCGTTGAAGTCATACAGGGGAACACTGAAGCTTTCTTT.

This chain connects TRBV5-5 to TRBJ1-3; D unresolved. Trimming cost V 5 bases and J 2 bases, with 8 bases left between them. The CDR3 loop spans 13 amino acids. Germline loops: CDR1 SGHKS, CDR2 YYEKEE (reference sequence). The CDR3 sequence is CASSKGAGNTIYF. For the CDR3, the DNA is TGTGCCAGCAGTAAGGGCGCTGGAAACACCATATATTTT.

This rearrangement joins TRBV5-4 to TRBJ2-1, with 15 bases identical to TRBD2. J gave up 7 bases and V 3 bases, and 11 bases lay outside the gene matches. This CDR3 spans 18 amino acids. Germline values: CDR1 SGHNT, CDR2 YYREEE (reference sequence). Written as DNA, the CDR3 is TGTGCCAGCAGCTCTGGACTAGCGGGGGGGCCGGTCTTGAATGAGCAGTTCTTC. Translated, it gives CASSSGLAGGPVLNEQFF.

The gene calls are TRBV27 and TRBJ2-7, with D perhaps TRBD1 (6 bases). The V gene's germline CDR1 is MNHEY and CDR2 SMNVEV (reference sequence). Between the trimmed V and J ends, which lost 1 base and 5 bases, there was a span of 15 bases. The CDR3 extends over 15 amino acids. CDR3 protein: CASSLLSRGPHEQYF. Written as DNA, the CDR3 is TGTGCCAGCAGTTTATTGAGCAGGGGTCCCCACGAGCAGTACTTC.